This TCR beta chain was recorded in a study of blood T cells in healthy people across ages. Peripheral blood samples of 9.5 to 10 milliliters were drawn from each donor. The use of a sample-barcoded 5' primer and a J-beta primer mix characterized a second PCR of roughly 6 to 11 cycles. Every single cDNA molecule received a tag from a template-switch adaptor with 12 random nucleotides. MiXCR, run by TCRdb on the 5' RACE reads, gives a single entry per CDR3 protein. The sample gives 650,000 or so distinct CDR3 sequences, roughly half of which show up once; around an eighth is in the top ten. V lost 6 bases and J lost 9, with 18 bases in between. The CDR3 has 14 residues. The germline gives CDR1 MNHEY, CDR2 SMNVEV (reference sequence).

The chain links TRBV27 to TRBJ2-1, with a tentative D call TRBD2 (5 bases). Sequencing used blood. The TCR comes from a woman of 80 years or more in good health. CDR3 nucleotides: TGTGCCAGCAGCCTAACTAGGATCGTGAGTGAGCAGTTCTTC. Encoded protein: CASSLTRIVSEQFF.